This T cell receptor (beta chain) was obtained from a study of CD8+ T cells in alopecia areata. This CDR3 has 14 amino acids. V dropped 0 bases and J dropped 3 bases, with 6 bases sitting between them. CDR1 SGHVS and CDR2 FQNEAQ come from the germline V gene. Extracted RNA was reverse transcribed into cDNA, the sequencing template. Libraries were prepared by immunoSEQ multiplex PCR; TCRdb keeps only in-frame clonotypes and omits some of them. The sample holds roughly 100,000 clones, 55% seen once. The sequenced sample consisted of CD4+ T cells sorted from blood. This clonotype originated in a human donor in good health. The chain couples TRBV7-8 to TRBJ1-5; D is unclear. CDR3 protein: CASSLAGLNQPQHF. The CDR3 nucleotides are TGTGCCAGCAGCTTAGCGGGCCTCAATCAGCCCCAGCATTTT.